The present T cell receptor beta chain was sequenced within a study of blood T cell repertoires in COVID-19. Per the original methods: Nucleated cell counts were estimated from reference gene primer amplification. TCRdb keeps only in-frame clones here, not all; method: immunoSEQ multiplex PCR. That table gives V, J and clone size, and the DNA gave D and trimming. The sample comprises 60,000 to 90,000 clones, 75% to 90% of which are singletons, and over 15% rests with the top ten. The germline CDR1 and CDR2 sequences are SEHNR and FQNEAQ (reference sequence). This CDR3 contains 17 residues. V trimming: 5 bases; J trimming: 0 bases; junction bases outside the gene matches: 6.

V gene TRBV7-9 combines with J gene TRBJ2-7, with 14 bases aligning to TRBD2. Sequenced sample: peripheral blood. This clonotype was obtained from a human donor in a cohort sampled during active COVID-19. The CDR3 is CASSIWTSGGTSYEQYF. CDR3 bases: TGTGCCAGCAGCATCTGGACTAGCGGGGGGACCTCCTACGAGCAGTACTTC.